This entry concerns a single T cell receptor (beta chain). Its antigen is unknown. There are no base qualities to consult, and no much larger clone falls within one base. A patient counted as having stable Graves' hyperthyroidism if no progression to ophthalmopathy occurred over 18 months of follow-up. Hyperthyroidism patients were newly diagnosed, with disease duration under 2 months, and aged 18 to 65 years. The study excluded patients with uncontrolled infections, other autoimmune diseases, pregnancy or lactation. Diagnoses relied on clinical symptoms, serum thyroxine and TRAb, thyroid ultrasound and orbital computed tomography. PBMCs were isolated from more than 8 ml of fresh peripheral blood by Ficoll-Paque density gradient centrifugation. Trizol reagent was used to extract total RNA, and RNA quality was then checked on an Agilent 2100 Bioanalyzer. TCR beta CDR3 regions were amplified from RNA transcripts. For the first round of RT-PCR on the TCR CDR3, the HTBI primer set was used together with the Qiagen OneStep RT-PCR kit. A second multiplex PCR round built the libraries, followed by size selection and purification. Libraries were sequenced paired-end with 100 bp reads on an Illumina HiSeq2000. The study's own analysis went as follows. SOAPnuke was used to process the raw data, with reads discarded if the reads contained adapters or uncalled bases, had a mean Phred below 15, or lacked an exact constant-primer or identifier match. High-quality paired reads were merged with COPE v1.2.5, and unique nucleotide sequences were defined as clonotypes. MiTCR v1.1 was used to align clonotypes to the IMGT TRBV, TRBD and TRBJ reference segments. The analysis included only V-J combinations with a frequency above 0.0001, which together covered more than 99% of the repertoires. A TCS score was defined as the ratio of F50 (clonal expansion) to E x V (chaos), with BLOSUM62-based TCRdist applied between CDR3 peptides within each V-J. Welch's t-statistics and random forest reduced 500 to 550 V-J features to roughly 13, which were used in a naive Bayes classifier (R e1071). The public reads were reanalyzed by TCRdb: fastp trimming at Q25, MiXCR alignment, in-frame beta chains only. Each record represents a unique CDR3 protein, reported with the most common genes and DNA among its rows. The V and J calls follow TCRdb's processing rather than the paper's. The sample table holds about 480,000 distinct CDR3 sequences, of which approximately 15% were seen once. In total, the top ten clones hold around 17% of the sample.

The entry originates in a study of T cells in Graves' hyperthyroidism and ophthalmopathy (dated by TCRdb to the late 2010s). Context from the whole study: Peripheral blood samples were taken at initial diagnosis, before any treatment was given. Prospective prediction of ophthalmopathy was tested in an independent validation cohort consisting of 18 to 20 hyperthyroidism patients and around 16 patients who later progressed to ophthalmopathy. In addition, the study compared T-cell repertoires in thyroid tissue and in blood from roughly six Graves' hyperthyroidism patients. For training and testing, the 100 or so patients in the discovery cohort were randomly divided in a 7:3 ratio. After blood sampling, hyperthyroidism patients were treated with methimazole at a starting dose of 30 mg daily, and ophthalmopathy patients were treated with high-dose intravenous methylprednisolone. The paper reports TCR Vbeta CDR3 sequencing of some 140 peripheral blood samples: some 44 ophthalmopathy, about 75 hyperthyroidism and 17 progressor patients. TCR V-J signatures able to tell the groups apart were searched for in a discovery cohort of 95 to 100 patients, of whom under 45 had Graves' ophthalmopathy and roughly 57 had stable Graves' hyperthyroidism.

The germline V gene (reference sequence) supplies CDR1 LNHDA and CDR2 SQIVND. V trim: 6 bases; J trim: 1 base; unmatched bases: 10. Reading from cysteine to phenylalanine, the CDR3 counts 16 amino acids. Kept here is only the CDR3 DNA, which spans 48 bases and is read in frame from base 1. General findings and caveats noted by the study authors: During validation, the model predicted progression to ophthalmopathy a median of roughly six months ahead of onset, with 60% to 71% sensitivity and 72.22% specificity. Blood samples also contained most of the expanded thyroid clonotypes (frequency above 0.001), which suggests that blood repertoires may reflect thyroid immune responses. Ophthalmopathy was separated from stable hyperthyroidism by a 13 V-J signature model, with 85% to 90% sensitivity and roughly 81% specificity obtained in cross-validation and 80%/75% obtained in testing. No statistical method was used to set the sample size in advance, and investigators knew the group allocation.

The chain links TRBV19 with TRBJ1-1, with 8 bases matching TRBD1. This receptor was identified in a woman aged 18-29 years with Graves' hyperthyroidism. Sequenced: blood. The DNA sequence is given as TGTGCCAGTAGCAGGGGGCAGGAAAGGCCGAACACTGAAGCTTTCTTT. The resulting protein is CASSRGQERPNTEAFF.